Presented here are 14 T cell receptor beta chains from one specimen sequenced in a study of T cells expressing NK-cell markers. After re-calling the 5' RACE reads, TCRdb lists one entry per CDR3 protein, DNA absent. The table gives 140,000 to 150,000 distinct CDR3 sequences; the top ten clones make up around 12% of it. Material: blood T cells: a sorted CD56 or NKG2C T cell subset, CD4+ or CD8+ T cells, or bulk PBMC T cells (not recorded which). The receptors derive from a man aged 18-30 years in good health.

J is TRBJ2-6 and V is TRBV11-2. This CDR3 contains 15 residues. Germline V gene sequence: CDR1 SGHAT, CDR2 FQNNGV. This CDR3 reads CASSLVVRGANVLTF.

The chain recombines TRBV25-1 with TRBJ2-3; lacking DNA, the TRBD1 call made by TCRdb goes unchecked. The V gene's germline CDR1 is MGHDK and CDR2 SYGVNS. The CDR3 is made up of 16 amino acids. This CDR3 is CASSDFRERNTDTQYF. The full variable domain, in which reference TRBV25-1 and TRBJ2-3 provide the parts outside the CDR3, is EADIYQTPRYLVIGTGKKITLECSQTMGHDKMYWYQQDPGMELHLIHYSYGVNSTEKGDLSSESTVSRIRTEHFPLTLESARPSHTSQYLCASSDFRERNTDTQYFGPGTRLTVL.

The chain is built from TRBV5-1 and TRBJ2-1; TCRdb's D gene call, TRBD1, goes unchecked for lack of DNA. CDR3 size: 16 residues. In germline, CDR1 is SGHRS, CDR2 YFSETQ. Here the CDR3 reads CASRAGQQTNLNEQFF. Full variable domain (outside the CDR3, taken from reference TRBV5-1 and TRBJ2-1): KAGVTQTPRYLIKTRGQQVTLSCSPISGHRSVSWYQQTPGQGLQFLFEYFSETQRNKGNFPGRFSGRQFSNSRSEMNVSTLELGDSALYLCASRAGQQTNLNEQFFGPGTRLTVL.

The genes are TRBV7-2 and TRBJ1-1. CDR1 SGHTA and CDR2 FQGNSA come from the germline V gene. The CDR3 spans 15 residues. The CDR3 is CASNIFGGANTEAFF.

The chain recombines TRBV20-1 with TRBJ2-1; TCRdb reports TRBD1, a call that lacks DNA to check it against. The CDR3 is 12 amino acids. Germline CDR1 DFQATT, CDR2 SNEGSKA (reference sequence). The CDR3 region is CSARGTGVEQFF.

The CDR3 region is CASSLPPGTGGSYEQYF. The chain uses TRBV7-9 and TRBJ2-7; the TCRdb D gene call, TRBD2, has no DNA to confirm it. CDR3 length: 17 residues. Looked up from germline, CDR1 is SEHNR and CDR2 is FQNEAQ (reference sequence).

The J gene is TRBJ2-1, the V gene TRBV30; the TCRdb call, TRBD2, lacks DNA for checking. CDR3 length: 14 amino acids. In germline, CDR1 is GTSNPN, CDR2 SVGIG (reference sequence). The CDR3 loop reads CACLGSGRENEQFF.

This sequence joins TRBV5-1 and TRBJ2-1; TCRdb proposes TRBD2, but this gene call is untestable without DNA. The germline V gene has CDR1 SGHRS and CDR2 YFSETQ. The length of the CDR3 is 15 residues. The CDR3 reads CASSLGEGGNNEQFF.

This rearrangement joins TRBV11-2 to TRBJ2-1. CDR1 is SGHAT and CDR2 is FQNNGV in the germline V gene. This CDR3 is built from 12 residues. The CDR3 spells CASSLTRSEQFF.

V gene TRBV7-9 combines with J gene TRBJ2-5. In germline, CDR1 is SEHNR, CDR2 FQNEAQ (reference sequence). This CDR3 comprises 12 residues. CDR3 loop: CASSFGQETQYF.

The gene calls are TRBV24-1 and TRBJ2-1; TCRdb's D call, TRBD1, is unchecked because there is no DNA. This CDR3 has 13 residues. Germline-derived CDR1 and CDR2 are KGHDR and SFDVKD. The CDR3 spells CATSTPRSSEQFF.

The chain is built from TRBV19 and TRBJ2-2; the TCRdb D gene call, TRBD1, has no DNA to confirm it. The CDR3 loop spans 15 amino acids. Germline V CDR1 and CDR2: LNHDA, SQIVND (reference sequence). Here the CDR3 reads CASSIVGGNTGELFF.

The rearrangement uses TRBV27 and TRBJ2-3; TCRdb's D call, TRBD2, is unchecked because there is no DNA. This CDR3 contains 16 residues. Germline V CDR1 and CDR2: MNHEY, SMNVEV (reference sequence). The CDR3 here is CASRTSGPSSTDTQYF.

The chain recombines TRBV20-1 with TRBJ2-5; TCRdb gives TRBD2 as the D gene, but with no DNA this cannot be confirmed. The CDR3 totals 16 residues. Germline assignment: CDR1 DFQATT and CDR2 SNEGSKA (reference sequence). The CDR3 region is CSARENPRQSQETQYF.